Sequencing of this T cell receptor (beta chain) was carried out in a study of T cell responses to AZD1222 COVID-19 vaccine. As to this clone: What it recognizes is unknown.

The V end was cut by 7 bases, the J end by 2 bases, with 17 bases between. The CDR3 totals 15 residues. Germline V gene data show CDR1 as MNHEY and CDR2 as SVGAGI. Clones were read by immunoSEQ multiplex PCR, and TCRdb kept only the in-frame ones, dropping some. The sample lists more than 110,000 clones, just over 90% occurring once. Points from the study as a whole: Baseline seropositives among AZD1222 recipients totaled only 6 or 7.

This specimen consisted of peripheral blood, obtained on day 0 of AZD1222 vaccination. The source of this sequence is an adult in good health. The chain recombines TRBV6-5 with TRBJ1-2; D gene ambiguous. CDR3 in DNA: TGTGCCAGCATTAGATCGAGACTCCTAAACTATGGCTACACCTTC. It codes for CASIRSRLLNYGYTF.